These 9 T cell receptor beta chains originate from one sample sequenced in a study of T cell responses to AZD1222 COVID-19 vaccine. Produced via immunoSEQ multiplex PCR; TCRdb's table is partial and in-frame only. The sample contains about 100,000 clones, over 90% of which appear only once. Source: peripheral blood, taken on day 0 of AZD1222 vaccination. These receptor sequences come from an adult in good health.

The chain carries TRBV6-1 and TRBJ2-5, with 7 bases lining up with TRBD1. The germline gives CDR1 MNHNS, CDR2 SASEGT. V dropped 5 bases and J dropped 4; count of bases not matched to a gene: 7. The CDR3 is made up of 14 amino acids. Written as DNA, the CDR3 is TGTGCCAGCAGTCTCGCCCACAGGGGAGAGACCCAGTACTTC. Translation gives CASSLAHRGETQYF.

V gene TRBV9 combines with J gene TRBJ2-3; D is uncertain. Germline V CDR1 and CDR2: SGDLS, YYNGEE. This CDR3 contains 13 residues. The V gene lost 2 bases and the J gene lost 2 bases, with 6 bases spanning the gap. This CDR3 is CASSVGDTDTQYF. Here the CDR3 DNA reads TGTGCCAGCAGCGTTGGGGACACAGATACGCAGTATTTT.

The chain joins TRBV5-1 to TRBJ2-3; no clear D. CDR1 is SGHRS, CDR2 YFSETQ, per germline. This CDR3 contains 14 residues. V lost 0 bases and J 2 bases, leaving 7 bases between the germline ends. The CDR3 coding sequence is TGCGCCAGCAGCTTGGAGGTCGACACAGATACGCAGTATTTT. Its translation: CASSLEVDTDTQYF.

This clone has a handful of counts. This sequence joins TRBV28 and TRBJ1-6; D call uncertain. Deletions cut 1 base from V and 5 bases from J, with 9 bases between. CDR3 size: 15 residues. Looked up from germline, CDR1 is MDHEN and CDR2 is SYDVKM. The CDR3 DNA reads as TGTGCCAGCAGTTTATTCGGTATTCATAATTCACCCCTCCACTTT. It encodes CASSLFGIHNSPLHF.

The chain links TRBV5-1 to TRBJ2-7; 10 bases map to TRBD2. J gave up 5 bases and V 0 bases, and 5 bases lay outside the gene matches. This CDR3 is 15 amino acids long. Per germline, CDR1 SGHRS and CDR2 YFSETQ. CDR3 region: CASSLVVAGGNEQYF. The CDR3 DNA sequence: TGCGCCAGCAGCTTGGTTGTAGCGGGAGGCAACGAGCAGTACTTC. The entire variable domain, with the rest obtained from reference TRBV5-1 and TRBJ2-7, is as follows: KAGVTQTPRYLIKTRGQQVTLSCSPISGHRSVSWYQQTPGQGLQFLFEYFSETQRNKGNFPGRFSGRQFSNSRSEMNVSTLELGDSALYLCASSLVVAGGNEQYFGPGTRLTVT.

This clone was counted a single time. This sequence joins TRBV30 and TRBJ1-2, with no clear D. Deletions cut 0 bases from V and 5 bases from J, with 7 bases between. Germline CDR1 reads GTSNPN; CDR2 reads SVGIG (reference sequence). This CDR3 is built from 12 residues. The CDR3 loop reads CAWSVLGYGYTF. The CDR3 nucleotides read TGTGCCTGGAGTGTACTAGGGTATGGCTACACCTTC.

The chain carries TRBV11-2 and TRBJ1-5; no definite D call. V was cut by 3 bases and J by 4 bases, with 7 bases left in between. CDR1 and CDR2 from the germline V gene are SGHAT and FQNNGV. This CDR3 is 13 amino acids long. DNA for the CDR3: TGTGCCAGCAGCTTTATAGAAAATCAGCCCCAGCATTTT. Amino acid sequence: CASSFIENQPQHF. Drawing the rest from reference TRBV11-2 and TRBJ1-5, the complete variable domain is EAGVAQSPRYKIIEKRQSVAFWCNPISGHATLYWYQQILGQGPKLLIQFQNNGVVDDSQLPKDRFSAERLKGVDSTLKIQPAKLEDSAVYLCASSFIENQPQHFGDGTRLSIL.

The chain has TRBV7-2 and TRBJ2-3, with D possibly being TRBD1 (5 bases). Trimming removed 5 bases from V and 2 bases from J, with 17 bases in between. Germline V CDR1 and CDR2: SGHTA, FQGNSA. CDR3 length equals 16 residues. As DNA, the CDR3 is TGTGCCAGCAGCCCAAGAGGCGGACAACTCACAGATACGCAGTATTTT. Its translation is CASSPRGGQLTDTQYF. The whole variable domain, filled in from reference TRBV7-2 and TRBJ2-3, reads GAGVSQSPSNKVTEKGKDVELRCDPISGHTALYWYRQSLGQGLEFLIYFQGNSAPDKSGLPSDRFSAERTGGSVSTLTIQRTQQEDSAVYLCASSPRGGQLTDTQYFGPGTRLTVL.

The chain is built from TRBV28 and TRBJ2-7, with TRBD1 matching over 8 bases. V gave up 6 bases and J gave up 3 bases; unmatched junction bases: 10. This CDR3 has 15 amino acids. From germline, CDR1 is MDHEN and CDR2 SYDVKM. The CDR3 DNA is TGTGCCAGCAGCCACCCCGCCGGACAGGGCTACGAGCAGTACTTC. Translating gives CASSHPAGQGYEQYF. Supplemented by reference TRBV28 and TRBJ2-7, the full variable domain reads DVKVTQSSRYLVKRTGEKVFLECVQDMDHENMFWYRQDPGLGLRLIYFSYDVKMKEKGDIPEGYSVSREKKERFSLILESASTNQTSMYLCASSHPAGQGYEQYFGPGTRLTVT.